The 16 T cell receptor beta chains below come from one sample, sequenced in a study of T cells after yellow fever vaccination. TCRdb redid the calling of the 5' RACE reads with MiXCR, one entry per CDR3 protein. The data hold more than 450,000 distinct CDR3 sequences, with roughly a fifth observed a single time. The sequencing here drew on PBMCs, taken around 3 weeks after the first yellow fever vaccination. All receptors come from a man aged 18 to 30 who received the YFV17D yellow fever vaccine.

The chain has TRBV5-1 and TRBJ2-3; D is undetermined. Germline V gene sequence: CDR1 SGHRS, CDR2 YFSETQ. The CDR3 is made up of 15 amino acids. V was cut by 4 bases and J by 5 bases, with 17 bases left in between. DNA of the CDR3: TGCGCCAGCAGCCTGACTGGCCTCCTCGGAGATACGCAGTATTTT. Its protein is CASSLTGLLGDTQYF.

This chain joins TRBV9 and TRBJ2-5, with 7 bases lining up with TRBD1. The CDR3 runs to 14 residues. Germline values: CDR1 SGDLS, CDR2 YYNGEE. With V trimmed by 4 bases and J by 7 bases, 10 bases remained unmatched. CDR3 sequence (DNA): TGTGCCAGCAGCCCTCCGACAGGGTTCGGGACCCAGTACTTC. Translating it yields CASSPPTGFGTQYF.

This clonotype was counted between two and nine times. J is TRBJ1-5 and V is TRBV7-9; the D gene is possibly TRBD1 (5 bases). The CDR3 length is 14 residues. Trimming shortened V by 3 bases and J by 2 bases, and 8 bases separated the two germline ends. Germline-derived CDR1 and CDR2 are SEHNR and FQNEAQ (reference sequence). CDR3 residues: CASSLSRGNQPQHF. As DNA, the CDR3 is TGTGCCAGCAGCTTGAGCAGGGGCAATCAGCCCCAGCATTTT. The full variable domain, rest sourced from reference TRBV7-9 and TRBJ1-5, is DTGVSQNPRHKITKRGQNVTFRCDPISEHNRLYWYRQTLGQGPEFLTYFQNEAQLEKSRLLSDRFSAERPKGSFSTLEIQRTEQGDSAMYLCASSLSRGNQPQHFGDGTRLSIL.

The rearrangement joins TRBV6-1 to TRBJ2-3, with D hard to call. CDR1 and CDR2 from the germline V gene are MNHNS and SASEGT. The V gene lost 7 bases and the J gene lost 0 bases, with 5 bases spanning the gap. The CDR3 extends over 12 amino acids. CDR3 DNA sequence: TGTGCCAGCACTCCTAGCACAGATACGCAGTATTTT. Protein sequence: CASTPSTDTQYF.

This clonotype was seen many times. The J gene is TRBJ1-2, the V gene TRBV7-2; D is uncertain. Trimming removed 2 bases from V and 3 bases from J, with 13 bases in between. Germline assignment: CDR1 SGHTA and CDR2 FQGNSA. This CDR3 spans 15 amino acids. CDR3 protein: CASSLYGENYYGYTF. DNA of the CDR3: TGTGCCAGCAGCTTATATGGGGAAAATTACTATGGCTACACCTTC.

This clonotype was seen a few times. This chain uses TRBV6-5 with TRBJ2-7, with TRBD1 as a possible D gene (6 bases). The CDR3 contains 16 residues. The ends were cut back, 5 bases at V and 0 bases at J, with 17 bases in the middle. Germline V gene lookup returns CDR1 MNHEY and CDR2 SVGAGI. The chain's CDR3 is CASSRQGWGGSYEQYV. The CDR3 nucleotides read TGTGCCAGCAGTCGCCAGGGGTGGGGCGGCTCCTACGAGCAGTACGTC.

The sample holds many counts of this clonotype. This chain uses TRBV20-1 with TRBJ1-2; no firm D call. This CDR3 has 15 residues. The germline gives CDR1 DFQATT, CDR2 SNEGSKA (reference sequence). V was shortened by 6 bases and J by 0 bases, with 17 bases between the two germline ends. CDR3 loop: CSARRVGPANYGYTF. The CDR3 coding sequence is TGCAGTGCGCGAAGGGTCGGTCCCGCTAACTATGGCTACACCTTC.

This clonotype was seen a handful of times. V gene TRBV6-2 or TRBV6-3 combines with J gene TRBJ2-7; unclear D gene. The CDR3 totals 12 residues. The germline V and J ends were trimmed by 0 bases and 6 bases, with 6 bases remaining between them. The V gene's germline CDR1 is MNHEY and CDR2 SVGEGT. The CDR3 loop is CASSYSRSEQYV. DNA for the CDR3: TGTGCCAGCAGTTACTCTCGTTCCGAGCAGTACGTC.

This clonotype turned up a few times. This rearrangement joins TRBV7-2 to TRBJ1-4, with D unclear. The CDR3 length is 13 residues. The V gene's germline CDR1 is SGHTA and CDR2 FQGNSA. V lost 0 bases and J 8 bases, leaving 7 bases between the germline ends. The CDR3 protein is CASSLAKGEKLFF. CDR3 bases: TGTGCCAGCAGCTTAGCAAAAGGGGAAAAACTGTTTTTT. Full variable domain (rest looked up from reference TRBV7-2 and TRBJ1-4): GAGVSQSPSNKVTEKGKDVELRCDPISGHTALYWYRQSLGQGLEFLIYFQGNSAPDKSGLPSDRFSAERTGGSVSTLTIQRTQQEDSAVYLCASSLAKGEKLFFGSGTQLSVL.

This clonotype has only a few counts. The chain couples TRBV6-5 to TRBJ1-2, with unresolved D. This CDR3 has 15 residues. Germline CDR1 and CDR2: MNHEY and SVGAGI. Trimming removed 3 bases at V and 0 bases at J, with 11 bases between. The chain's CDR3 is CASSYRRVANYGYTF. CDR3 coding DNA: TGTGCCAGCAGTTATCGTCGGGTAGCTAACTATGGCTACACCTTC.

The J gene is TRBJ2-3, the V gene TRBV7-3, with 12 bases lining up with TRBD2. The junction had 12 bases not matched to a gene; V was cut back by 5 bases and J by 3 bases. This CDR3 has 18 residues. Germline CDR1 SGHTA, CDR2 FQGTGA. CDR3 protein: CASSKIATSGGFTDTQYF. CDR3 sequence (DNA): TGTGCCAGCAGCAAAATTGCTACTAGCGGGGGGTTTACAGATACGCAGTATTTT. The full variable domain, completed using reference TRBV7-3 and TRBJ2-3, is GAGVSQTPSNKVTEKGKYVELRCDPISGHTALYWYRQSLGQGPEFLIYFQGTGAADDSGLPNDRFFAVRPEGSVSTLKIQRTERGDSAVYLCASSKIATSGGFTDTQYFGPGTRLTVL.

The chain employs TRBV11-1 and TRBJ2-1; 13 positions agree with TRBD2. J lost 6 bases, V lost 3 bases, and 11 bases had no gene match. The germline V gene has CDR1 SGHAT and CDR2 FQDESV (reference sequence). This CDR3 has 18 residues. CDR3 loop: CASSFSGLAGDQGNEQFF. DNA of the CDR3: TGTGCCAGCAGCTTTTCTGGACTAGCGGGGGATCAGGGCAATGAGCAGTTCTTC.

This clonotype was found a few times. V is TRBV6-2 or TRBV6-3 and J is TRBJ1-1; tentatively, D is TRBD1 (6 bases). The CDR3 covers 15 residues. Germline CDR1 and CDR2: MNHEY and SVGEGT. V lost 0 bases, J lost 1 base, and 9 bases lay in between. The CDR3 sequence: CASSYSSQGNTEAFF. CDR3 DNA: TGTGCCAGCAGTTACTCGTCACAGGGGAACACTGAAGCTTTCTTT.

The chain's CDR3 is CASSQGPDTGNEQYV. CDR3 bases: TGCGCCAGCAGCCAAGGTCCCGATACAGGGAACGAGCAGTACGTC. J is TRBJ2-7 and V is TRBV4-3, with D perhaps TRBD1 (6 bases). From germline, CDR1 is LGHNA and CDR2 YSLEER. This CDR3 is built from 15 residues. V lost 1 base and J 5 bases, leaving 15 bases between the germline ends.

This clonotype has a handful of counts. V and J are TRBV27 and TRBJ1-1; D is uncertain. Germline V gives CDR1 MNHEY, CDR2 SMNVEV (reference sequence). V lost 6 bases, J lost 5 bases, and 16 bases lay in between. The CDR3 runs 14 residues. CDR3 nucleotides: TGTGCCAGCAGAGCAACACCAACAAGGACTGAAGCTTTCTTT. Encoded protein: CASRATPTRTEAFF.

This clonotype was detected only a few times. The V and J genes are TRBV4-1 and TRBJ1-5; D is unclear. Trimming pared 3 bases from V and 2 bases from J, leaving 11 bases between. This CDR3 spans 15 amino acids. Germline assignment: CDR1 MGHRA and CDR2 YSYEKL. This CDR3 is CASSHPPAGNQPQHF. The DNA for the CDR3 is TGCGCCAGCAGCCACCCTCCCGCGGGCAATCAGCCCCAGCATTTT.